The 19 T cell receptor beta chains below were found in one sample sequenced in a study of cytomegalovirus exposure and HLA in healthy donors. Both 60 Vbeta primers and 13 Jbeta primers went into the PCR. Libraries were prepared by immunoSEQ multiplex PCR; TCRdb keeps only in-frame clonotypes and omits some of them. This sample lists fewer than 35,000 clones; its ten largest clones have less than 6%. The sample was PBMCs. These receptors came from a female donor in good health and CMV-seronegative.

CDR3 DNA: TGTGCCAGCAGCTTATTGGGCGGGGGAGACGATTACGAGCAGTACTTC. Residues: CASSLLGGGDDYEQYF. The rearrangement joins TRBV7-9 to TRBJ2-7, with 7 bases matching TRBD2. The length of the CDR3 is 16 residues. The V gene end was trimmed by 2 bases and the J gene end by 4 bases; junction bases not matched to a gene: 11. Germline CDR1 is SEHNR and CDR2 is FQNEAQ (reference sequence).

This CDR3 reads CASSYSGGINNEQFF. The CDR3 DNA reads TGTGCCAGCAGTTATAGCGGGGGGATCAACAATGAGCAGTTCTTC. The rearrangement uses TRBV6-6 and TRBJ2-1; 10 bases agree with TRBD2. Germline V gene data show CDR1 as MNHNY and CDR2 as SVGAGI (reference sequence). The V gene end was trimmed by 3 bases and the J gene end by 5 bases; junction bases not matched to a gene: 4. This CDR3 has 15 residues.

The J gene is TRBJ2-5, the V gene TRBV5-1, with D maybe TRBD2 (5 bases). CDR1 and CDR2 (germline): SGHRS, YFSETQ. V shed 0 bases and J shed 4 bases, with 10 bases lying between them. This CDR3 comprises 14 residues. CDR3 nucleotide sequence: TGCGCCAGCAGCTTGGACGGACTTCTAGAGACCCAGTACTTC. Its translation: CASSLDGLLETQYF.

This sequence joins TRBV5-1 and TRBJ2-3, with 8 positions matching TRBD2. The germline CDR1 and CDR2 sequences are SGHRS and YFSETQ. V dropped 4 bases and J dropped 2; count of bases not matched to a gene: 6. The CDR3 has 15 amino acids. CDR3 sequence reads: CASSGLAGTTDTQYF. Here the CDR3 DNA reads TGCGCCAGCAGCGGGCTAGCGGGTACCACAGATACGCAGTATTTT. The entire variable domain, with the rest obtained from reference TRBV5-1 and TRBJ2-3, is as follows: KAGVTQTPRYLIKTRGQQVTLSCSPISGHRSVSWYQQTPGQGLQFLFEYFSETQRNKGNFPGRFSGRQFSNSRSEMNVSTLELGDSALYLCASSGLAGTTDTQYFGPGTRLTVL.

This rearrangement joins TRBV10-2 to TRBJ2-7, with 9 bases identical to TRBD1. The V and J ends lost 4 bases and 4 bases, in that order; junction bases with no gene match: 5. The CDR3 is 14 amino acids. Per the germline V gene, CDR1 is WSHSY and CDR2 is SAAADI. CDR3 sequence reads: CASSAGQGPYEQYF. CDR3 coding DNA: TGCGCCAGCAGTGCCGGACAGGGGCCTTACGAGCAGTACTTC.

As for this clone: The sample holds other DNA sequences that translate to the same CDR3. The CDR3 sequence: CASRADTAGYTF. The CDR3 coding sequence is TGTGCCAGCAGAGCCGACACGGCGGGCTACACCTTC. The chain uses TRBV2 and TRBJ1-2; no reliable D call. The CDR3 extends over 12 amino acids. V shed 6 bases and J shed 8 bases, with 13 bases lying between them. Germline loops: CDR1 SNHLY, CDR2 FYNNEI.

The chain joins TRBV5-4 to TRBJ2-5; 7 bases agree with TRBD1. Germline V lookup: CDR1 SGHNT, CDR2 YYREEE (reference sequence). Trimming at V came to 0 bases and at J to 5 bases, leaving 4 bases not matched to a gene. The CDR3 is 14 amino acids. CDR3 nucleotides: TGTGCCAGCAGCTTGGACAGGGGTGGGGAGACCCAGTACTTC. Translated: CASSLDRGGETQYF.

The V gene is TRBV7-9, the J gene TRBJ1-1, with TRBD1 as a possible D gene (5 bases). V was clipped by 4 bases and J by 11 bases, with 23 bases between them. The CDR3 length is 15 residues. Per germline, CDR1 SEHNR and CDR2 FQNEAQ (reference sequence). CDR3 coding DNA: TGTGCCAGCAGCTCCGCCCGGGGGGGACTGGATGTGGCTTTCTTT. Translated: CASSSARGGLDVAFF.

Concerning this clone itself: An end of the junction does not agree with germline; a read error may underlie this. The CDR3 DNA reads as TGCGCCAGCAGGTTGGAGGGGAGCACAGATACGCAGTATTTT. This gives the protein CASRLEGSTDTQYF. The rearrangement joins TRBV5-1 to TRBJ2-3; D is perhaps TRBD2 (6 bases). The CDR3 contains 14 residues. The V gene's germline CDR1 is SGHRS and CDR2 YFSETQ.

CDR3 in DNA: TGTGCCAGCTCACCACGGGACAGGGGGCAAGATACGCAGTATTTT. Translated, it gives CASSPRDRGQDTQYF. The rearrangement uses TRBV18 and TRBJ2-3; 12 bases match TRBD1. The J segment lost 5 bases and the V segment lost 1 base, leaving 1 base of the junction unmatched. CDR1 is KGHSH, CDR2 LQKENI, per germline. The CDR3 consists of 15 residues. Full variable domain (outside the CDR3, taken from reference TRBV18 and TRBJ2-3): NAGVMQNPRHLVRRRGQEARLRCSPMKGHSHVYWYRQLPEEGLKFMVYLQKENIIDESGMPKERFSAEFPKEGPSILRIQQVVRGDSAAYFCASSPRDRGQDTQYFGPGTRLTVL.

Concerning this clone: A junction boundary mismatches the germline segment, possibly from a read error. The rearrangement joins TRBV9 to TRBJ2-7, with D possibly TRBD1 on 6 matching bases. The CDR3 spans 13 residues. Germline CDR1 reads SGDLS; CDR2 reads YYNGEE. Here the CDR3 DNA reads TGTGCCAGCAGCGCACCGCTACAGGGCGAGCAGTGCTTC. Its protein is CASSAPLQGEQCF.

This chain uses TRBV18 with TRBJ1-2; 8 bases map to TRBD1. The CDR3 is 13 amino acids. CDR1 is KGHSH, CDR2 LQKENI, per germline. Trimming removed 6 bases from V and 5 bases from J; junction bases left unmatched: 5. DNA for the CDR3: TGTGCCAGCTCCGGGGACAGGACGTATGGCTACACCTTC. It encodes CASSGDRTYGYTF.

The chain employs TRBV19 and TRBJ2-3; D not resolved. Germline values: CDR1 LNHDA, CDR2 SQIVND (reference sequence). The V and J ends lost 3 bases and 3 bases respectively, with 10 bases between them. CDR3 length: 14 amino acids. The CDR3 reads CASSIGSLTDTQYF. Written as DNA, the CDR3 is TGTGCCAGTAGTATCGGGTCCTTAACAGATACGCAGTATTTT.

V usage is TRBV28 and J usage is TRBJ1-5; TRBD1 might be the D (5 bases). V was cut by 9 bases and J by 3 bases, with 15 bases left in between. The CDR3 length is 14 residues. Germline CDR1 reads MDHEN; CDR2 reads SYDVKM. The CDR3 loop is CASRGGRANQPQHF. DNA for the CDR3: TGTGCCAGTCGGGGGGGGAGGGCCAATCAGCCCCAGCATTTT. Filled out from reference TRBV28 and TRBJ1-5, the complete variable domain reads DVKVTQSSRYLVKRTGEKVFLECVQDMDHENMFWYRQDPGLGLRLIYFSYDVKMKEKGDIPEGYSVSREKKERFSLILESASTNQTSMYLCASRGGRANQPQHFGDGTRLSIL.

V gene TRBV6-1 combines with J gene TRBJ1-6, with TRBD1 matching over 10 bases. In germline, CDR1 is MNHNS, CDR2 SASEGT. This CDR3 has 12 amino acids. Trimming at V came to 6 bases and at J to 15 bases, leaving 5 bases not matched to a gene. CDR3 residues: CASRPGTGVLHF. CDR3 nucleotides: TGTGCCAGCAGGCCCGGGACAGGGGTCCTCCACTTT.

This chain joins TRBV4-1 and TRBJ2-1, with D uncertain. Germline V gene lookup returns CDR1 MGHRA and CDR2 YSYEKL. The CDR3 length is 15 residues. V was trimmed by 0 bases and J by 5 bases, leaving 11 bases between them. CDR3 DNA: TGCGCCAGCAGCCAAGACATAATCTATCACAATGAGCAGTTCTTC. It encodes CASSQDIIYHNEQFF.

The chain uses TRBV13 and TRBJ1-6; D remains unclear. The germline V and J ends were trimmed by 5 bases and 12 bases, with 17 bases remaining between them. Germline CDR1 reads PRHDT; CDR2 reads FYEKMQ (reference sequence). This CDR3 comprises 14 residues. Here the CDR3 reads CASSRNGKTRPLHF. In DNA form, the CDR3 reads TGTGCCAGCAGCAGAAATGGTAAAACGAGACCCCTCCACTTT.

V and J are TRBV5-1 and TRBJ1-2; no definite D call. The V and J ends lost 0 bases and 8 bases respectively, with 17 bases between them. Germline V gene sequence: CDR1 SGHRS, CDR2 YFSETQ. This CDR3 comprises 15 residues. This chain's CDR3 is CASSLAGLSETGYTF. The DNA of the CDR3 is TGCGCCAGCAGCTTGGCAGGACTCTCGGAGACCGGCTACACCTTC.

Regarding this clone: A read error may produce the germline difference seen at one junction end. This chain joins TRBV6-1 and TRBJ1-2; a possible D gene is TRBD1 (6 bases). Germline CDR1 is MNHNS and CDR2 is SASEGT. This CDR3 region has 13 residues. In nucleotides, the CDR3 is TGTGCCAGCAGCGAAGAACAGGGTTCGGGCTACACCTTC. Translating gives CASSEEQGSGYTF.